This entry lists 5 T cell receptor beta chains sequenced from one sample in a study of T cell clonality in common variable immunodeficiency. Assay: immunoSEQ multiplex PCR; the TCRdb copy retains only in-frame clones and omits some. The data show about 52,000 clones, with none appearing a single time. Source material: peripheral blood mononuclear cells. These receptors came from a person aged 18 to 75 in good health.

This clone has more than one count but fewer than ten. The CDR3 is cut off 3 residues early in the read; its end comes from the germline J gene. This chain uses TRBV10-1 with TRBJ2-7; weak D call: TRBD1 (5 bases). The CDR3 totals 17 residues. Trimming left V 0 bases short and J 5 bases short, with 20 bases between. CDR1 is WNHNN, CDR2 SYGVQD, per germline (reference sequence). The CDR3 protein is CASSESRVITGPDEQYF. The sequenced CDR3 bases are TGCGCCAGCAGTGAGTCCCGGGTCATTACAGGACCGGACGAG.

CDR3 DNA, as far as it was read: TGCAGTGCTAGCAATACCCCCTATCGGAACACTGAA. Its protein product is CSASNTPYRNTE. The full CDR3 is CSASNTPYRNTEAFF. The chain joins TRBV20-1 to TRBJ1-1; no clear D gene. The sequenced fragment ends 3 residues before the CDR3 boundary, so the rest is inferred from the germline J gene. Germline V gene sequence: CDR1 DFQATT, CDR2 SNEGSKA (reference sequence). The CDR3 totals 15 residues. Deletions cut 3 bases from V and 1 base from J, with 15 bases between.

This clone was counted many times. The read falls 3 residues short of the CDR3 end, and the missing part is taken from the germline J gene. The J gene is TRBJ2-1, the V gene TRBV2; 7 bases map to TRBD2. The J segment lost 6 bases and the V segment lost 2 bases, leaving 7 bases of the junction unmatched. There are 15 residues in the CDR3. CDR1 and CDR2 from the germline V gene are SNHLY and FYNNEI. The DNA read from the CDR3 is TGTGCCAGCAGTGAATGGCTAGCGGTGGCCAATGAG. Translation gives CASSEWLAVANE. The entire CDR3 is CASSEWLAVANEQFF. Full variable domain (outside the CDR3, taken from reference TRBV2 and TRBJ2-1): EPEVTQTPSHQVTQMGQEVILRCVPISNHLYFYWYRQILGQKVEFLVSFYNNEISEKSEIFDDQFSVERPDGSNFTLKIRSTKLEDSAMYFCASSEWLAVANEQFFGPGTRLTVL.

This clone was counted many times. The read halts 3 residues ahead of the CDR3 end, with the missing end drawn from the germline J gene. The J gene is TRBJ2-1, the V gene TRBV4-1; 13 bases align to TRBD2. Trimming removed 3 bases from V and 6 bases from J; junction bases left unmatched: 11. Germline V gene lookup returns CDR1 MGHRA and CDR2 YSYEKL. The CDR3 is 18 amino acids. CDR3 DNA (partial): TGCGCCAGCAGCCAGGGGTCTCAAACTAGCGGGGGGGCCAATGAG. Its translation: CASSQGSQTSGGANE. The complete CDR3 reads CASSQGSQTSGGANEQFF.

On this clone: The read finishes 3 residues shy of the CDR3 end, and the germline J gene is used to complete it. The chain carries TRBV2 and TRBJ2-2; 7 nucleotides line up with TRBD2. This CDR3 is 16 amino acids long. J was trimmed by 0 bases and V by 5 bases; bases with no gene match: 6. Germline CDR1 and CDR2: SNHLY and FYNNEI. The DNA read from the CDR3 is TGTGCCAGCAGTTATACTAGCGCCGCGAACACCGGGGAG. Encoded protein: CASSYTSAANTGE. The full CDR3 reads CASSYTSAANTGELFF.